A single sample is the source of the 9 T cell receptor beta chains below, sequenced in a study of cytomegalovirus exposure and HLA in healthy donors. Data came from immunoSEQ multiplex PCR; TCRdb stores just in-frame clones and leaves some out. The sample lists 200,000 to 300,000 clones, around nine tenths occurring once. The sample consisted of PBMCs. These receptors originate from a man younger than 35 in good health and CMV-seronegative.

This clone appeared a single time. This rearrangement joins TRBV28 to TRBJ2-7, with D maybe TRBD1 (5 bases). CDR1 is MDHEN, CDR2 SYDVKM, per germline. The V and J ends lost 5 bases and 2 bases respectively, with 10 bases between them. CDR3 length: 13 residues. The CDR3, as DNA: TGTGCCAGCAGTCCACCAGGGACCTACGAGCAGTACTTC. Amino acid sequence: CASSPPGTYEQYF.

The sample holds a few counts of this clone. V gene TRBV5-6 combines with J gene TRBJ2-7, with 7 bases aligning to TRBD1. The germline V gene has CDR1 SGHDT and CDR2 YYEEEE. Trimming cost V 4 bases and J 5 bases; bases outside gene matches: 3. This CDR3 has 12 amino acids. The chain's CDR3 is CASSLQGNEQYF. CDR3 coding DNA: TGTGCCAGCAGCCTACAGGGGAACGAGCAGTACTTC. The full variable domain, in which reference TRBV5-6 and TRBJ2-7 provide the parts outside the CDR3, is DAGVTQSPTHLIKTRGQQVTLRCSPKSGHDTVSWYQQALGQGPQFIFQYYEEEERQRGNFPDRFSGHQFPNYSSELNVNALLLGDSALYLCASSLQGNEQYFGPGTRLTVT.

The sample holds many counts of this clone. V and J are TRBV6-6 and TRBJ1-5; no definite D call. Trimming stripped 7 bases from V and 8 bases from J, with 9 bases between. The CDR3 is 11 amino acids. Per germline, CDR1 MNHNY and CDR2 SVGAGI (reference sequence). CDR3 amino acids: CASKYEEPQHF. The CDR3 coding sequence is TGTGCCAGCAAGTATGAGGAGCCCCAGCATTTT.

The rearrangement joins TRBV14 to TRBJ2-7; a possible D gene is TRBD1 (6 bases). The CDR3 has 15 residues. The germline V gene has CDR1 SGHDN and CDR2 FVKESK. The V end lost 1 base, the J end lost 2 bases, and 12 bases lay between the germline ends. The chain's CDR3 is CASSQGNRATYEQYF. The DNA of the CDR3 is TGTGCCAGCAGCCAAGGGAACAGGGCCACCTACGAGCAGTACTTC.

The V call is TRBV6-1, the J call TRBJ2-7; 8 nucleotides agree with TRBD1. CDR1 is MNHNS and CDR2 is SASEGT in the germline V gene. The J segment lost 6 bases and the V segment lost 6 bases, leaving 7 bases of the junction unmatched. The CDR3 covers 13 residues. As DNA, the CDR3 is TGTGCCAGCAGAAGGACAGGGTCTAGCGAGCAGTACTTC. As protein: CASRRTGSSEQYF.

The gene calls are TRBV28 and TRBJ1-5; D not resolved. Trimming took 2 bases from V and 5 from J, leaving 7 bases between them. Germline CDR1 is MDHEN and CDR2 is SYDVKM. This CDR3 contains 13 residues. This chain's CDR3 is CASSLPTHQPQHF. As DNA, the CDR3 is TGTGCCAGCAGTTTACCGACACATCAGCCCCAGCATTTT. Full variable domain (rest looked up from reference TRBV28 and TRBJ1-5): DVKVTQSSRYLVKRTGEKVFLECVQDMDHENMFWYRQDPGLGLRLIYFSYDVKMKEKGDIPEGYSVSREKKERFSLILESASTNQTSMYLCASSLPTHQPQHFGDGTRLSIL.

This clone was seen just once. The chain combines TRBV9 with TRBJ2-2; 9 nucleotides line up with TRBD1. V shed 4 bases, J shed 1 base, and the junction held 2 bases outside the gene matches. Germline V gene data show CDR1 as SGDLS and CDR2 as YYNGEE. This CDR3 contains 15 residues. CDR3 loop: CASSSGQGNTGELFF. CDR3 sequence (DNA): TGTGCCAGCAGCTCGGGACAGGGGAACACCGGGGAGCTGTTTTTT.

The V and J genes are TRBV30 and TRBJ1-3, with D hard to call. Germline CDR1 reads GTSNPN; CDR2 reads SVGIG (reference sequence). This CDR3 spans 12 amino acids. Trimming shortened V by 3 bases and J by 2 bases, and 5 bases separated the two germline ends. CDR3 protein: CAWRGAGNTIYF. Here the CDR3 DNA reads TGTGCCTGGAGGGGAGCTGGAAACACCATATATTTT.

This clone was counted once. The chain has TRBV5-1 and TRBJ2-7; possible D gene TRBD1, 6 bases. The CDR3 runs 15 residues. CDR1 is SGHRS and CDR2 is YFSETQ in the germline V gene. Trimming took off 1 base at V and 3 bases at J, with 14 bases between the two ends. The CDR3 region has the DNA TGCGCCAGCAGCTTGTCGGCAGGGGAGTTCTACGAGCAGTACTTC. Protein: CASSLSAGEFYEQYF.